These 23 T cell receptor beta chains were sequenced from one sample in a study of CD8 T cells in Susac syndrome (dated by TCRdb to between 2018 and 2021). The library was generated by the immunoSEQ multiplex PCR assay. RNA was extracted using the RNeasy kit, and roughly 0.5 to 1 microgram was reverse transcribed with random hexamers. TCRdb ran its own pipeline on the public reads, namely fastp trimming at Q25 and MiXCR clone calling, and kept in-frame beta chains. Rows are combined by CDR3 protein, so each entry shows the most common genes and DNA. In this sample the table shows 95,000 to 150,000 distinct CDR3 sequences, roughly 95% of which occur a single time. Of the sample, roughly 0.13% is held by the ten largest clones. The material sequenced was CD4+ T cells from PBMCs. Every receptor here comes from a human donor with Susac syndrome.

This chain uses TRBV20-1 with TRBJ2-5; no reliable D call. Germline V gene sequence: CDR1 DFQATT, CDR2 SNEGSKA (reference sequence). CDR3 length: 11 residues. Trimming stripped 6 bases from V and 4 bases from J, with 9 bases between. The CDR3 sequence is CSAPVRETQYF. CDR3 nucleotides: TGCAGTGCCCCAGTCCGAGAGACCCAGTACTTC.

The chain is built from TRBV6-2 or TRBV6-3 and TRBJ2-5, with a tentative D call TRBD2 (5 bases). The CDR3 covers 16 residues. Germline CDR1 MNHEY, CDR2 SVGEGT. The V and J ends lost 2 bases and 2 bases respectively, with 15 bases between them. The CDR3 sequence is CASSYLVSSRQETQYF. In DNA, the CDR3 is TGTGCCAGCAGTTACCTGGTGTCTAGCAGACAAGAGACCCAGTACTTC.

The rearrangement joins TRBV5-1 to TRBJ1-2; TRBD1 might be the D (6 bases). This CDR3 contains 15 residues. Germline CDR1 is SGHRS and CDR2 is YFSETQ. V lost 0 bases and J 4 bases, leaving 13 bases between the germline ends. CDR3 nucleotide sequence: TGCGCCAGCAGCTTGGACGGGGGGGCCGGCTATGGCTACACCTTC. Its translation: CASSLDGGAGYGYTF.

J is TRBJ1-1 and V is TRBV12-3 or TRBV12-4; TRBD1 matches at 9 bases. CDR3 length: 14 residues. The ends lost 3 bases at V and 5 bases at J; junction bases unmatched: 4. The CDR3 loop is CASSFRTGATEAFF. DNA for the CDR3: TGTGCCAGCAGTTTTAGGACAGGGGCGACTGAAGCTTTCTTT.

The V gene is TRBV5-1, the J gene TRBJ1-3; D not certain. The germline V and J ends were trimmed by 0 bases and 2 bases, with 6 bases remaining between them. CDR3 length: 14 residues. Germline assignment: CDR1 SGHRS and CDR2 YFSETQ. CDR3 coding DNA: TGCGCCAGCAGCTTGGGGGCGCCTGGAAACACCATATATTTT. It encodes CASSLGAPGNTIYF.

The rearrangement links TRBV15 to TRBJ1-2, with TRBD1 identical over 8 bases. V trimming: 1 base; J trimming: 7 bases; junction bases outside the gene matches: 8. CDR3 length equals 15 residues. Per the germline V gene, CDR1 is LNHNV and CDR2 is YYDKDF (reference sequence). The CDR3 nucleotides are TGTGCCACCAGCAGAGGCAGGGGGCAGGTTGGTGGCTACACCTTC. Translated: CATSRGRGQVGGYTF.

The genes are TRBV21-1 and TRBJ2-1; TRBD2, the table's D call, lacks a check against the DNA. TRBV21-1 is labeled a pseudogene. The CDR3 length is 17 residues. DNA of the CDR3: TGTGCCAGCAGCAAAGGTCTAAGCGGCAGCTCCTACAATGAGCAGTTCTTC. This codes for CASSKGLSGSSYNEQFF.

This clonotype has a handful of counts. The chain joins TRBV29-1 to TRBJ2-1; possibly TRBD2 for D (5 bases). Trimming removed 1 base from V and 4 bases from J, with 8 bases in between. CDR1 and CDR2 (germline): SQVTM, ANQGSEA. CDR3 length equals 13 residues. The DNA of the CDR3 is TGCAGCGTTGAAGGAGGGAGTTACAATGAGCAGTTCTTC. Translation gives CSVEGGSYNEQFF.

This clonotype was seen just once. The J gene is TRBJ1-2, the V gene TRBV5-4; TRBD1 aligns across 8 bases. CDR1 and CDR2 (germline): SGHNT, YYREEE (reference sequence). The CDR3 contains 14 residues. Trimming took 4 bases from V and 4 from J; bases not matched to a gene: 6. CDR3 in amino acids: CASSLTGAIYGYTF. The DNA of the CDR3 is TGTGCCAGCAGCCTGACAGGGGCCATCTATGGCTACACCTTC.

This chain uses TRBV19 with TRBJ1-2; 9 bases are a match to TRBD1. With 10 bases clipped from V and 4 bases from J, the junction kept 10 bases outside the gene matches. The CDR3 is made up of 14 amino acids. The germline CDR1 and CDR2 sequences are LNHDA and SQIVND (reference sequence). CDR3: CATRKDRGSYGYTF. The CDR3 DNA reads as TGTGCCACCCGAAAGGACAGGGGCAGCTATGGCTACACCTTC. Looking up the rest from reference TRBV19 and TRBJ1-2 gives the full variable domain: DGGITQSPKYLFRKEGQNVTLSCEQNLNHDAMYWYRQDPGQGLRLIYYSQIVNDFQKGDIAEGYSVSREKKESFPLTVTSAQKNPTAFYLCATRKDRGSYGYTFGSGTRLTVV.

CDR3: CASSVGGEGEKLFF. CDR3 nucleotides: TGTGCCAGCAGTGTAGGCGGGGAGGGCGAAAAACTGTTTTTT. V and J are TRBV25-1 and TRBJ1-4; D not certain. Trimming stripped 4 bases from V and 8 bases from J, with 14 bases between. In germline, CDR1 is MGHDK, CDR2 SYGVNS. The CDR3 totals 14 residues.

The genes are TRBV24-1 and TRBJ2-1; 9 bases match TRBD2. Unmatched junction bases numbered 7, after V lost 6 bases and J lost 8 bases. CDR3 length: 14 residues. Germline loops: CDR1 KGHDR, CDR2 SFDVKD. The CDR3 region is CATSTREGRDEQFF. The CDR3 DNA is TGTGCCACCAGTACGCGGGAGGGCCGTGATGAGCAGTTCTTC.

The gene calls are TRBV18 and TRBJ2-6, with a possible D match to TRBD2 (5 bases). The CDR3 is 18 amino acids. CDR1 and CDR2 (germline): KGHSH, LQKENI. Deletions cut 0 bases from V and 0 bases from J, with 12 bases between. The CDR3: CASSPPGRALSGANVLTF. The CDR3 DNA is TGTGCCAGCTCACCACCCGGGCGGGCTCTCTCTGGGGCCAACGTCCTGACTTTC.

V usage is TRBV29-1 and J usage is TRBJ1-2; D is possibly TRBD1 (5 bases). Germline values: CDR1 SQVTM, CDR2 ANQGSEA. Trimming took 7 bases from V and 8 from J, leaving 20 bases between them. This CDR3 region has 13 residues. The CDR3 reads CSAADRPGGGYTF. In DNA form, the CDR3 reads TGCAGCGCCGCGGACCGGCCTGGGGGGGGCTACACCTTC.

This sequence joins TRBV27 and TRBJ1-1; D not resolved. The V and J ends lost 7 bases and 9 bases respectively, with 15 bases between them. Germline-derived CDR1 and CDR2 are MNHEY and SMNVEV (reference sequence). This CDR3 spans 12 amino acids. CDR3 region: CASTEGSFQAFF. The CDR3 DNA is TGTGCCAGCACCGAAGGTTCATTCCAAGCTTTCTTT.

The V and J genes are TRBV20-1 and TRBJ2-1, with 7 bases identical to TRBD1. Germline V gene lookup returns CDR1 DFQATT and CDR2 SNEGSKA (reference sequence). This CDR3 region has 16 residues. The V gene end was trimmed by 5 bases and the J gene end by 8 bases; junction bases not matched to a gene: 18. CDR3 protein: CSAGFGGTVFGDEQFF. CDR3 nucleotide sequence: TGCAGTGCTGGCTTCGGTGGGACAGTCTTCGGGGATGAGCAGTTCTTC.

The rearrangement links TRBV11-2 to TRBJ2-5; D not resolved. Per the germline V gene, CDR1 is SGHAT and CDR2 is FQNNGV. CDR3 length equals 13 residues. V was cut by 1 base and J by 5 bases, with 8 bases left in between. The chain's CDR3 is CASSLGAMETQYF. CDR3 coding DNA: TGTGCCAGCAGCTTAGGTGCGATGGAGACCCAGTACTTC.

V usage is TRBV5-1 and J usage is TRBJ1-1; D is ambiguous. The germline V gene has CDR1 SGHRS and CDR2 YFSETQ. CDR3 length equals 15 residues. Trimming removed 0 bases at V and 0 bases at J, with 9 bases between. The CDR3 coding sequence is TGCGCCAGCAGCTTGGAGTTCGGATTGAACACTGAAGCTTTCTTT. Its translation is CASSLEFGLNTEAFF.

The genes are TRBV30 and TRBJ1-2; D unresolved. From germline, CDR1 is GTSNPN and CDR2 SVGIG (reference sequence). V lost 0 bases and J 7 bases, leaving 27 bases between the germline ends. The CDR3 is 18 amino acids. Written as DNA, the CDR3 is TGTGCCTGGAGTGTATCCCATGCCGGCGGCTTGATGCTCAGTGGCTACACCTTC. It is translated as CAWSVSHAGGLMLSGYTF.

This chain joins TRBV29-1 and TRBJ2-1; 11 bases agree with TRBD2. V trimming: 5 bases; J trimming: 4 bases; junction bases outside the gene matches: 4. Germline values: CDR1 SQVTM, CDR2 ANQGSEA. This CDR3 spans 14 amino acids. The CDR3 reads CSVSPSGRYNEQFF. CDR3 DNA: TGCAGCGTTTCCCCTAGCGGGAGGTACAATGAGCAGTTCTTC.

This clonotype occurred a few times. The rearrangement uses TRBV4-2 and TRBJ1-1; 9 nucleotides match TRBD1. J lost 7 bases, V lost 2 bases, and 8 bases had no gene match. In germline, CDR1 is LGHNA, CDR2 YNFKEQ. This CDR3 comprises 15 residues. The CDR3 loop reads CASSQPGQGLLEAFF. Here the CDR3 DNA reads TGTGCCAGCAGCCAACCGGGACAGGGCCTCCTTGAAGCTTTCTTT.

The chain combines TRBV20-1 with TRBJ1-1; 7 nucleotides match TRBD1. The germline gives CDR1 DFQATT, CDR2 SNEGSKA (reference sequence). The ends lost 3 bases at V and 1 base at J; junction bases unmatched: 5. The CDR3 extends over 14 amino acids. CDR3 residues: CSARDRRSNTEAFF. CDR3 DNA sequence: TGCAGTGCTAGGGACAGGAGATCGAACACTGAAGCTTTCTTT.

The J gene is TRBJ2-4, the V gene TRBV6-1, with TRBD1 matching over 9 bases. Losses at the gene ends were 6 bases for V and 4 bases for J; bases not matched to a gene: 10. Germline CDR1 is MNHNS and CDR2 is SASEGT. This CDR3 is built from 16 residues. CDR3 DNA: TGTGCCAGCAGACAAACGGGACAGGGCGTTAAAAACATTCAGTACTTC. Translation gives CASRQTGQGVKNIQYF.